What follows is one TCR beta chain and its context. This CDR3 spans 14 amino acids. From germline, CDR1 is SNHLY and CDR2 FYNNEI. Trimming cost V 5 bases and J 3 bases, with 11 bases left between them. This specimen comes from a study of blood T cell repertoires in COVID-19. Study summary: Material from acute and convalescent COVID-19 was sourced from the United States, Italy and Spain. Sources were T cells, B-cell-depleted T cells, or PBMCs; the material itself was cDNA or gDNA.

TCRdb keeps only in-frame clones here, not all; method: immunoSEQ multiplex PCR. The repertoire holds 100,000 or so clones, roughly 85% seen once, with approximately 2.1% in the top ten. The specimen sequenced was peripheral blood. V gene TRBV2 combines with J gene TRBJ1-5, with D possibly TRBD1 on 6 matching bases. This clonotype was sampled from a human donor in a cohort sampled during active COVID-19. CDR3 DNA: TGTGCCAGCAGTCTACAGGGATACAATCAGCCCCAGCATTTT. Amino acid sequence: CASSLQGYNQPQHF.